This T cell receptor beta chain is from a study of T cells in Graves' hyperthyroidism and ophthalmopathy. About the study: Peripheral blood was acquired at first diagnosis, ahead of any therapy whatsoever. Findings and caveats of the study: With a median lead of roughly 6.8 months before onset, the model predicted ophthalmopathy.

A remark on this clonotype: Its antigen is as yet unknown.

RNA transcripts provided the source from which TCR beta CDR3 regions were amplified. The study used the HTBI primer set for a first-round RT-PCR of the TCR CDR3. TCRdb itself ran the multiplex PCR reads through MiXCR, one entry per CDR3 protein. Among about 360,000 distinct CDR3 sequences, less than 20% were seen once, and the ten largest hold about 30%. Pregnant or lactating patients were excluded, as were those with uncontrolled infection or other autoimmune disease. The sample of blood was obtained at first hyperthyroidism diagnosis (before any ophthalmopathy symptoms). The length of the CDR3 is 15 residues. Trimming took 3 bases from V and 1 from J, leaving 11 bases between them. CDR1 is SGHAT and CDR2 is FQNNGV in the germline V gene.

The clonotype comes from a woman aged 18-29 years with Graves' hyperthyroidism that later progressed to Graves' ophthalmopathy. The sample consisted of blood. The rearrangement links TRBV11-2 to TRBJ2-3; maybe TRBD2 (6 bases). The CDR3 DNA sequence: TGTGCCAGCAGCTTGGAGGGCAGGCGCACAGATACGCAGTATTTT. Translated, it gives CASSLEGRRTDTQYF.